The present entry profiles one T cell receptor beta chain with its context. CDR3 length equals 14 residues. Losses at the gene ends were 7 bases for V and 1 base for J; bases not matched to a gene: 6. Germline CDR1 reads MNHEY; CDR2 reads SVGEGT. The data belong to a study of blood T cell repertoires in COVID-19. The wider study: Whether acute or convalescent, the COVID-19 samples came from the United States, Italy and Spain.

The method was immunoSEQ multiplex PCR; TCRdb's version includes in-frame clones alone and lacks a portion of them. Among about 120,000 clones listed, roughly 88% were seen once. Sequencing used peripheral blood. This chain links TRBV6-2 or TRBV6-3 with TRBJ2-7, with 8 bases aligning to TRBD1. This TCR came from a man between 35 and 55 years old with acute or convalescent COVID-19. The CDR3 here is CASNPTGESYEQYF. In nucleotides, the CDR3 is TGTGCCAGCAACCCGACAGGGGAATCCTACGAGCAGTACTTC.